This T cell receptor (beta chain) was identified in a study of shared clonotypes between healthy human individuals. Overall study findings and caveats: The sharing of roughly 5% of naive CD4 clonotypes was seen across several donors.

CDR1 and CDR2 from the germline V gene are MNHEY and SVGAGI. The CDR3 sequence is 14 residues long. Trimming removed 4 bases at V and 0 bases at J, with 7 bases between. TCRdb's table, derived via immunoSEQ multiplex PCR, lists solely in-frame clones and lacks some. The repertoire consists of some 1,100,000 clones, with 78% occurring once and the leading ten covering about 0.52%. This clone appeared a single time. Antigen unknown. Specimen: memory CD4+ T cells from PBMCs. Regarding subset: CD45RA-negative fraction. The chain has TRBV6-5 and TRBJ1-5; D ambiguous. The TCR comes from a man aged 18 to 35 in good health. Some clones in this sample may be carry-over from other donors' samples. The CDR3 nucleotides read TGTGCCAGCAGTTCCACTTATAGCAATCAGCCCCAGCATTTT. Amino acid sequence: CASSSTYSNQPQHF.